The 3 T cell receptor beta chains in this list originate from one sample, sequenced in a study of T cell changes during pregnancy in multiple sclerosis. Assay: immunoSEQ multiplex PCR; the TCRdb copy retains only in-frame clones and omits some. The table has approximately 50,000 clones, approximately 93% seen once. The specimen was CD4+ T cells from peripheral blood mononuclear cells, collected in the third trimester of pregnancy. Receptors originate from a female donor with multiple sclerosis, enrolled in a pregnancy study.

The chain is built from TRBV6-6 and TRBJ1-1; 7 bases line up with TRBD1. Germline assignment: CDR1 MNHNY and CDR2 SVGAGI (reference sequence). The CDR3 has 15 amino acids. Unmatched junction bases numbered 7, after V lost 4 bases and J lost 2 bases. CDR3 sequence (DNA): TGTGCCAGCAGTTCGGCCCAGGGGGTCAACACTGAAGCTTTCTTT. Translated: CASSSAQGVNTEAFF.

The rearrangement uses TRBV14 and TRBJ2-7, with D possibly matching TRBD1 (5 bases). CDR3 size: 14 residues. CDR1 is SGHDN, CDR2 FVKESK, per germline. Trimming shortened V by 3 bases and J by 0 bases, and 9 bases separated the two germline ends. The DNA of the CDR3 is TGTGCCAGCAGCCAGACCAGGGACTCCTACGAGCAGTACTTC. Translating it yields CASSQTRDSYEQYF.

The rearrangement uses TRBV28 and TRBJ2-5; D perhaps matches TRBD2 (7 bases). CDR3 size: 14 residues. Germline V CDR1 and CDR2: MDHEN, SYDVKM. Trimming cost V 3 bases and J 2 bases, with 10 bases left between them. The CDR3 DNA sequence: TGTGCCAGCAGTTTCGGGGGGCCTCAAGAGACCCAGTACTTC. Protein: CASSFGGPQETQYF. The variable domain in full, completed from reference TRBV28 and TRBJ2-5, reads DVKVTQSSRYLVKRTGEKVFLECVQDMDHENMFWYRQDPGLGLRLIYFSYDVKMKEKGDIPEGYSVSREKKERFSLILESASTNQTSMYLCASSFGGPQETQYFGPGTRLLVL.